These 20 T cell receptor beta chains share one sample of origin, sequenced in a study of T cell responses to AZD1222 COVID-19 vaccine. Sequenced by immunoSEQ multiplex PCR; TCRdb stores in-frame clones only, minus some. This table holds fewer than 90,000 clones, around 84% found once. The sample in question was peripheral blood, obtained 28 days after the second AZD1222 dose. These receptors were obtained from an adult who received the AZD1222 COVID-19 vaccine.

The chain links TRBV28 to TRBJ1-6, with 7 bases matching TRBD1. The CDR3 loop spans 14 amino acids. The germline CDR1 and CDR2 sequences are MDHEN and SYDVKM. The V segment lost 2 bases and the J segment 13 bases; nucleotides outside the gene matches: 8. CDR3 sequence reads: CASSLRQGDSPLHF. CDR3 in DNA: TGTGCCAGCAGTTTACGGCAGGGGGACTCCCCCCTCCACTTT.

CDR3 region: CASSLEGVAGGTGELFF. The CDR3, as DNA: TGTGCCAGCAGCTTAGAGGGGGTGGCGGGTGGCACCGGGGAGCTGTTTTTT. The chain joins TRBV7-2 to TRBJ2-2; tentatively, D is TRBD1 (6 bases). The CDR3 length is 17 residues. Trimming left V 1 base short and J 4 bases short, with 16 bases between. Germline V gives CDR1 SGHTA, CDR2 FQGNSA.

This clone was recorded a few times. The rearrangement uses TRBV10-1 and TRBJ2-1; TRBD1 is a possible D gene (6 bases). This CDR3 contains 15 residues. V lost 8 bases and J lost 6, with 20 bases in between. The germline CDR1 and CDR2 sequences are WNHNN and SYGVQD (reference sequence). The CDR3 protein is CASQIGQGMVNEQFF. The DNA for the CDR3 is TGCGCCAGCCAAATTGGGCAGGGGATGGTCAATGAGCAGTTCTTC.

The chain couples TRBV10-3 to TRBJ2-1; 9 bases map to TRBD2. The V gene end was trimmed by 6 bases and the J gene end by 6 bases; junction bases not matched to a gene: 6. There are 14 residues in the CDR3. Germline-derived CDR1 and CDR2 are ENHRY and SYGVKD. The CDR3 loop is CAISPGLARNEQFF. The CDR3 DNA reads TGTGCCATCAGCCCCGGACTAGCGCGCAATGAGCAGTTCTTC.

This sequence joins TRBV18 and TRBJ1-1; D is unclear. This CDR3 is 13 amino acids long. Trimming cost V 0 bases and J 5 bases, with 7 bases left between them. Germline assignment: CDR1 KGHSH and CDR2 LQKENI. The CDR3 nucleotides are TGTGCCAGCTCACCACCGAGTGGGACTGAAGCTTTCTTT. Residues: CASSPPSGTEAFF. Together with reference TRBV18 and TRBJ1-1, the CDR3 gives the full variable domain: NAGVMQNPRHLVRRRGQEARLRCSPMKGHSHVYWYRQLPEEGLKFMVYLQKENIIDESGMPKERFSAEFPKEGPSILRIQQVVRGDSAAYFCASSPPSGTEAFFGQGTRLTVV.

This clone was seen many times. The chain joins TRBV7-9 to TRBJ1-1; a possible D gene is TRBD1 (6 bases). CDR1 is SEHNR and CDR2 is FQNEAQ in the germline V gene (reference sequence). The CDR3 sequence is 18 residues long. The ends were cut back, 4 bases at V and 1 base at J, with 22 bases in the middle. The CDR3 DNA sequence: TGTGCCAGCAGCTCTCAAGGGACCCAGGGGAGTAGGAACACTGAAGCTTTCTTT. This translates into CASSSQGTQGSRNTEAFF.

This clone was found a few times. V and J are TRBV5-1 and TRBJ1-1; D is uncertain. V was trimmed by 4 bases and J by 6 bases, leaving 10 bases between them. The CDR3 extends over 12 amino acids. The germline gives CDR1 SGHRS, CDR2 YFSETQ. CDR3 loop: CASSAAGPEAFF. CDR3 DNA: TGCGCCAGCAGCGCTGCCGGCCCTGAAGCTTTCTTT.

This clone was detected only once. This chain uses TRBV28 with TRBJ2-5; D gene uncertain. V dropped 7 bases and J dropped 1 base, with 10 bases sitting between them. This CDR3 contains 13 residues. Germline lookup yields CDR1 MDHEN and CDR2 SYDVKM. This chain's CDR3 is CASTWGSQETQYF. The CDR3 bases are TGTGCCAGCACCTGGGGAAGCCAAGAGACCCAGTACTTC.

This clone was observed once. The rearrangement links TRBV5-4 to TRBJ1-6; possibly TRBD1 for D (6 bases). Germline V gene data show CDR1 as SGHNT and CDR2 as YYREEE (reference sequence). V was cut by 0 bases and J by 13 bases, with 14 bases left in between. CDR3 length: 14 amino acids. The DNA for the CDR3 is TGTGCCAGCAGCTTGGGGACAGCGTATAAGCCCCTCCACTTT. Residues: CASSLGTAYKPLHF.

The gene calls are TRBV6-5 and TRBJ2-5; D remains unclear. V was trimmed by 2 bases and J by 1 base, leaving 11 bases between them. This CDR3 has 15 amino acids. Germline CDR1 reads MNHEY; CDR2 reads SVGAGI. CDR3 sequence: CASSYQPPPQETQYF. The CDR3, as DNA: TGTGCCAGCAGTTACCAACCGCCTCCCCAAGAGACCCAGTACTTC.

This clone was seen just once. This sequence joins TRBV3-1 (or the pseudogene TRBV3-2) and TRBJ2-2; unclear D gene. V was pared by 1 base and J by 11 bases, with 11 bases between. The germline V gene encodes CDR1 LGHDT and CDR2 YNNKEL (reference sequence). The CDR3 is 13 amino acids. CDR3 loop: CASSQGAYLELFF. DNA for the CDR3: TGTGCCAGCAGCCAAGGGGCGTATCTTGAGCTGTTTTTT.

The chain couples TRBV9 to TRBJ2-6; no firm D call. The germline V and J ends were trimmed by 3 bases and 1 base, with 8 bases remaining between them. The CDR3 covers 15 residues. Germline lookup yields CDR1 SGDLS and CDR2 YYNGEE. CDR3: CASSGPKSGANVLTF. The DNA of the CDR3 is TGTGCCAGCAGCGGCCCAAAATCTGGGGCCAACGTCCTGACTTTC.

CDR3 sequence: CASSLVGAWNSPLHF. The CDR3 DNA is TGTGCCAGCAGTTTGGTGGGGGCTTGGAATTCACCCCTCCACTTT. The V call is TRBV27, the J call TRBJ1-6; D perhaps matches TRBD1 (6 bases). Germline values: CDR1 MNHEY, CDR2 SMNVEV (reference sequence). This CDR3 has 15 residues. The V and J ends lost 3 bases and 7 bases respectively, with 13 bases between them.

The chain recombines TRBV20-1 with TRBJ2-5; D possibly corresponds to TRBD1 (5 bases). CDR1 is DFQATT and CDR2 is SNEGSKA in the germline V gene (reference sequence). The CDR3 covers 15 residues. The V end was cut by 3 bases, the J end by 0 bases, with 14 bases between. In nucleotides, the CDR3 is TGCAGTGCTAGTGGACAACGTCGGTACCAAGAGACCCAGTACTTC. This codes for CSASGQRRYQETQYF.

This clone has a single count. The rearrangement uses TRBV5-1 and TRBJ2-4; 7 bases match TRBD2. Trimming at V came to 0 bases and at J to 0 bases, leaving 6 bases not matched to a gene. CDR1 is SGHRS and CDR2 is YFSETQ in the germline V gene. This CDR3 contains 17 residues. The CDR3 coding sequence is TGCGCCAGCAGCTTGGATGCGAGCGGGATAGCCAAAAACATTCAGTACTTC. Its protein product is CASSLDASGIAKNIQYF.

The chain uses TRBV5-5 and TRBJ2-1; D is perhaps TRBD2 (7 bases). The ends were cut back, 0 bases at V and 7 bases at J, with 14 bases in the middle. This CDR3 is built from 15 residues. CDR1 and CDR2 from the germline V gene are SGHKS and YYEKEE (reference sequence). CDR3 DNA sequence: TGTGCCAGCAGCTTGGGTGGGGGGGCCCGAAATGAGCAGTTCTTC. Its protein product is CASSLGGGARNEQFF. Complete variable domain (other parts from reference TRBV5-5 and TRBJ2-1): DAGVTQSPTHLIKTRGQQVTLRCSPISGHKSVSWYQQVLGQGPQFIFQYYEKEERGRGNFPDRFSARQFPNYSSELNVNALLLGDSALYLCASSLGGGARNEQFFGPGTRLTVL.

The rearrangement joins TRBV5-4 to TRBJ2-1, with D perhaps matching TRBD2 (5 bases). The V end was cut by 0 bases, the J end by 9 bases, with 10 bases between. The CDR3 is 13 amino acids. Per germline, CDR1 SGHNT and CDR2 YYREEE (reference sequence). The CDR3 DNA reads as TGTGCCAGCAGCTTGGGACTAAACCCTGAGCAGTTCTTC. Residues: CASSLGLNPEQFF.

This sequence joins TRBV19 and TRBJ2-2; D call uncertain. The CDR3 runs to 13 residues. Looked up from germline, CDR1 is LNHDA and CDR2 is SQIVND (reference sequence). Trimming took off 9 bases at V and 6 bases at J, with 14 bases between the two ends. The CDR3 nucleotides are TGTGCCAGCCTTAATAGGCCCTCCGGGGAGCTGTTTTTT. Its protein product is CASLNRPSGELFF.

The CDR3: CASRPDRNIQYF. In DNA, the CDR3 is TGTGCCAGCAGACCAGACAGAAACATTCAGTACTTC. This chain links TRBV2 with TRBJ2-4; D is perhaps TRBD1 (5 bases). V was trimmed by 6 bases and J by 6 bases, leaving 9 bases between them. The CDR3 loop spans 12 amino acids. The germline V gene has CDR1 SNHLY and CDR2 FYNNEI.

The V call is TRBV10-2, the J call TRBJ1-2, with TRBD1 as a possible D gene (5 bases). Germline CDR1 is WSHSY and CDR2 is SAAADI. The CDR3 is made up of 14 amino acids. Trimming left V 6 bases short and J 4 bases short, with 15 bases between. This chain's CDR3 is CASSRTGFLYGYTF. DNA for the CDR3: TGCGCCAGCAGCCGTACAGGTTTCCTCTATGGCTACACCTTC.